This T cell receptor beta chain stems from a study of T cells expressing NK-cell markers. Study context: It was sorted CD3+CD56+NKG2C+, CD3+CD56+NKG2C- and CD3+CD56-NKG2C+ T cells that supplied the TCR beta repertoires. Study-wide findings and caveats: In a group of roughly 6 donors, dominant NKG2C+ clonotypes represented about 1.0-7.5% of CD8+ T cells. Expanded NKG2C+ T cell clones were not confirmed as HCMV-specific.

TCRdb re-called the 5' RACE reads and shows each CDR3 protein once, DNA omitted. This sample contains 500,000 or so distinct CDR3 sequences. Turning to this clonotype: Its antigen is not identified.

CDR1 is SGHAT and CDR2 is FQNNGV in the germline V gene. This CDR3 has 18 amino acids. Sequenced: blood T cells: a sorted CD56 or NKG2C T cell subset, CD4+ or CD8+ T cells, or bulk PBMC T cells (not recorded which). This TCR was sampled from a man younger than 35 in good health. V gene TRBV11-2 combines with J gene TRBJ2-3; TCRdb gives TRBD2 as the D gene, but with no DNA this cannot be confirmed. The CDR3: CASSLDIRELAGEDTQYF.